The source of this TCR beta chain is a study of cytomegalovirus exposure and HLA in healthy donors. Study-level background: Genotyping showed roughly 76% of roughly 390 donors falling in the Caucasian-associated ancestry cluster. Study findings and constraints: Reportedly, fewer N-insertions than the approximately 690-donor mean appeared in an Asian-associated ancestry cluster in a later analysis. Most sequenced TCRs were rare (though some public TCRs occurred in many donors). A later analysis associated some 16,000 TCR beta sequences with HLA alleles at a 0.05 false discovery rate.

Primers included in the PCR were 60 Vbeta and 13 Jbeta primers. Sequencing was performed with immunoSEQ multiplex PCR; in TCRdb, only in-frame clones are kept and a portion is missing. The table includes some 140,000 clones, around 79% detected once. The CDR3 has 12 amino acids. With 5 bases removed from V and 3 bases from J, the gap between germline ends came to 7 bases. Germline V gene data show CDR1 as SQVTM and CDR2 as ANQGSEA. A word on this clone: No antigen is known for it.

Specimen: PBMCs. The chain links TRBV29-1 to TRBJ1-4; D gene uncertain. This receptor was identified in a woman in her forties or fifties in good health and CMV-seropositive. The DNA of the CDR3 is TGCAGCGTTTGGGCCTCTAATGAAAAACTGTTTTTT. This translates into CSVWASNEKLFF. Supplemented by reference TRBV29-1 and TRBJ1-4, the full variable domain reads SAVISQKPSRDICQRGTSLTIQCQVDSQVTMMFWYRQQPGQSLTLIATANQGSEATYESGFVIDKFPISRPNLTFSTLTVSNMSPEDSSIYLCSVWASNEKLFFGSGTQLSVL.